This entry lists 2 T cell receptor beta chains sequenced from one sample in a study of shared clonotypes between healthy human individuals. Positively selected for CCR7, the CD45RO-negative cells used as naive CD8 cells excluded terminally differentiated effector memory CD45RA+ cells. TCRdb's copy holds only in-frame clones and misses some; the assay was immunoSEQ multiplex PCR. The sample has about 820,000 clones, 85% to 95% seen once. Sequenced sample: naive CD8+ T cells sorted from blood. The receptor set was obtained from a man between 25 and 39 years old in good health.

The rearrangement links TRBV9 to TRBJ2-5; D is perhaps TRBD1 or TRBD2 (5 bases each). Trimming shortened V by 3 bases and J by 1 base, and 16 bases separated the two germline ends. The germline gives CDR1 SGDLS, CDR2 YYNGEE. The CDR3 length is 16 residues. This CDR3 reads CASSDPSGLAQETQYF. CDR3 nucleotides: TGTGCCAGCAGCGATCCCTCGGGGCTAGCCCAAGAGACCCAGTACTTC.

Comment on this clone: Other DNA sequences from this sample encode an identical CDR3 as well. This rearrangement joins TRBV27 to TRBJ1-1; a weak D match, TRBD1 (5 bases). The CDR3 length is 12 residues. Per germline, CDR1 MNHEY and CDR2 SMNVEV (reference sequence). V was shortened by 10 bases and J by 0 bases, with 9 bases between the two germline ends. The DNA for the CDR3 is TGTGCCACCAGGGCCATGAACACTGAAGCTTTCTTT. Its translation is CATRAMNTEAFF.